This TCR beta chain came from a study of control samples from healthy donors and cancer patients. Profiling relied on immunoSEQ multiplex PCR, and the TCRdb table lists in-frame clones only, not all of them. The data contain about 120,000 clones, 89% of them singletons. The germline V gene encodes CDR1 GTSNPN and CDR2 SVGIG (reference sequence). There are 17 residues in the CDR3. V was clipped by 2 bases and J by 0 bases; unmatched bases: 10. This TCR derives from a man aged 50 to 60 in good health. The chain couples TRBV30 to TRBJ2-3; 8 positions agree with TRBD2. The specimen sequenced was blood. The CDR3 sequence: CAWSTAGGGSSTDTQYF. The CDR3, as DNA: TGTGCCTGGAGTACAGCAGGCGGGGGGTCTAGCACAGATACGCAGTATTTT.